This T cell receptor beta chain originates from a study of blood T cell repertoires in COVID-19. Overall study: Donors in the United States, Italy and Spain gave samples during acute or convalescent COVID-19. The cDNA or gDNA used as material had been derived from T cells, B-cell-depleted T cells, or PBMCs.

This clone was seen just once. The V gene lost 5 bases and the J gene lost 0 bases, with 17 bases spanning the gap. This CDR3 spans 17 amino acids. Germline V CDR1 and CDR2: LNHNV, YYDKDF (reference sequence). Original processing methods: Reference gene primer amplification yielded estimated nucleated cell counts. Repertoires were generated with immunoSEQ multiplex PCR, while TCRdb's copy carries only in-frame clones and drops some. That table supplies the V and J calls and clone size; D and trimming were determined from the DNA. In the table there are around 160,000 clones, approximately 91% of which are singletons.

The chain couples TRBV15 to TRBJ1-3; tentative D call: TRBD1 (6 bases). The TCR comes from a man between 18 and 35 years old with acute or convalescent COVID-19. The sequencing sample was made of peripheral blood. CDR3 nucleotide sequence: TGTGCCACCAGCCCTTACTCGGACAGCTCCTCTGGAAACACCATATATTTT. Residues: CATSPYSDSSSGNTIYF.